Following are 22 T cell receptor beta chains from one sample sequenced in a study of PD-L1 blockade in urothelial cancer. Data came from immunoSEQ multiplex PCR; TCRdb stores just in-frame clones and leaves some out. The table lists fewer than 90,000 clones, around 93% of them singletons. The sample's time point: peripheral blood 6 weeks after treatment start. The sequences come from PBMCs, collected around atezolizumab (anti-PD-L1) treatment. These receptors came from an elderly woman with urothelial cancer.

The V call is TRBV19, the J call TRBJ2-2; D call uncertain. V was shortened by 4 bases and J by 4 bases, with 10 bases between the two germline ends. The CDR3 has 14 amino acids. Germline-derived CDR1 and CDR2 are LNHDA and SQIVND (reference sequence). The CDR3 sequence is CASSTSVRTGELFF. The CDR3 nucleotides read TGTGCCAGTAGTACCAGCGTACGCACCGGGGAGCTGTTTTTT.

A single count supports this clone. The chain employs TRBV19 and TRBJ1-5; 7 nucleotides line up with TRBD1. This CDR3 spans 14 amino acids. V shed 7 bases and J 2 bases; nucleotides not matched to a gene: 5. Germline CDR1 is LNHDA and CDR2 is SQIVND (reference sequence). The CDR3 here is CASTDRVGNQPQHF. CDR3 bases: TGTGCCAGTACTGACAGGGTTGGCAATCAGCCCCAGCATTTT.

This clone occurred once. The rearrangement uses TRBV2 and TRBJ2-3, with 9 bases aligning to TRBD2. Unmatched junction bases numbered 5, after V lost 7 bases and J lost 0 bases. This CDR3 region has 15 residues. Germline assignment: CDR1 SNHLY and CDR2 FYNNEI. CDR3 amino acids: CASILAGSSTDTQYF. The CDR3 bases are TGTGCCAGCATCCTAGCGGGAAGTAGCACAGATACGCAGTATTTT.

CDR3 loop: CASTGQNNEKLFF. CDR3 nucleotide sequence: TGTGCCAGCACTGGGCAGAATAATGAAAAACTGTTTTTT. The chain joins TRBV6-1 to TRBJ1-4; no firm D call. V lost 7 bases and J lost 4, with 10 bases in between. The CDR3 consists of 13 residues. Germline-derived CDR1 and CDR2 are MNHNS and SASEGT.

V usage is TRBV5-1 and J usage is TRBJ2-7; a weak D match, TRBD2 (5 bases). CDR3 length equals 16 residues. Trimming took 2 bases from V and 1 from J, leaving 16 bases between them. CDR1 is SGHRS and CDR2 is YFSETQ in the germline V gene. The CDR3 reads CASSLVGGQTSYEQYF. CDR3 in DNA: TGCGCCAGCAGCTTAGTAGGAGGCCAAACTTCCTACGAGCAGTACTTC.

This chain connects TRBV29-1 to TRBJ2-5; a weak D match, TRBD1 (5 bases). CDR3 length equals 14 residues. Germline V gene data show CDR1 as SQVTM and CDR2 as ANQGSEA. The V end was cut by 5 bases, the J end by 4 bases, with 17 bases between. The CDR3 sequence: CSVCPQVFGETQYF. CDR3 nucleotide sequence: TGCAGCGTTTGCCCACAGGTATTTGGAGAGACCCAGTACTTC.

This chain uses TRBV18 with TRBJ2-1; 8 nucleotides match TRBD1. Trimming at V came to 0 bases and at J to 10 bases, leaving 2 bases not matched to a gene. CDR1 is KGHSH, CDR2 LQKENI, per germline. The CDR3 runs 13 residues. CDR3 sequence: CASSPPTGDEQFF. CDR3 nucleotides: TGTGCCAGCTCACCACCGACAGGGGACGAGCAGTTCTTC.

This chain connects TRBV5-4 to TRBJ2-1, with 9 bases that match TRBD2. Germline V gene data show CDR1 as SGHNT and CDR2 as YYREEE (reference sequence). With V trimmed by 0 bases and J by 0 bases, 1 base remained unmatched. This CDR3 comprises 16 residues. The CDR3 nucleotides are TGTGCCAGCAGCTTGGGTAGCGGGAGCTCCTACAATGAGCAGTTCTTC. Residues: CASSLGSGSSYNEQFF.

V usage is TRBV6-4 and J usage is TRBJ1-2, with a possible D match to TRBD1 (5 bases). Germline-derived CDR1 and CDR2 are MRHNA and SNTAGT. V lost 3 bases to trimming and J lost 6 bases, with 11 bases between them. The CDR3 runs 13 residues. The CDR3: CASSEQGGNGYTF. The CDR3 DNA sequence: TGTGCCAGCAGTGAGCAGGGTGGTAATGGCTACACCTTC.

The chain combines TRBV9 with TRBJ1-1, with a tentative D call TRBD1 (6 bases). The V end lost 0 bases, the J end lost 3 bases, and 15 bases lay between the germline ends. CDR1 is SGDLS, CDR2 YYNGEE, per germline. The CDR3 covers 16 residues. CDR3 loop: CASSVGGRQDYTEAFF. The CDR3 DNA sequence: TGTGCCAGCAGCGTAGGGGGAAGACAGGACTACACTGAAGCTTTCTTT.

This clone turned up a few times. The V and J genes are TRBV30 and TRBJ2-7, with TRBD2 identical over 10 bases. There are 13 residues in the CDR3. Germline V gene lookup returns CDR1 GTSNPN and CDR2 SVGIG (reference sequence). V shed 5 bases, J shed 4 bases, and the junction held 5 bases outside the gene matches. DNA for the CDR3: TGTGCCTGGGCGCAGACTAGCGGGTACGAGCAGTACTTC. Amino acids: CAWAQTSGYEQYF.

The chain carries TRBV11-2 and TRBJ2-7; TRBD2 aligns across 12 bases. From germline, CDR1 is SGHAT and CDR2 FQNNGV. The CDR3 sequence is 15 residues long. V lost 1 base, J lost 5 bases, and 3 bases stayed unmatched. CDR3 DNA: TGTGCCAGCAGCTTAGGTACTAGCGGGAGGCACGAGCAGTACTTC. Amino acid sequence: CASSLGTSGRHEQYF. Variable domain in full (rest from reference TRBV11-2 and TRBJ2-7): EAGVAQSPRYKIIEKRQSVAFWCNPISGHATLYWYQQILGQGPKLLIQFQNNGVVDDSQLPKDRFSAERLKGVDSTLKIQPAKLEDSAVYLCASSLGTSGRHEQYFGPGTRLTVT.

The chain uses TRBV12-5 and TRBJ1-1; TRBD1 agrees at 8 bases. The CDR3 contains 12 residues. CDR1 and CDR2 (germline): LGHNT, FRNRAP. The V gene end was trimmed by 6 bases and the J gene end by 11 bases; junction bases not matched to a gene: 8. CDR3: CASGPDRGTAFF. CDR3 coding DNA: TGTGCTAGTGGCCCCGACAGGGGAACGGCTTTCTTT.

The chain employs TRBV5-1 and TRBJ2-7, with TRBD2 matching over 10 bases. The CDR3 sequence is 18 residues long. Germline CDR1 SGHRS, CDR2 YFSETQ. V lost 0 bases, J lost 3 bases, and 12 bases stayed unmatched. CDR3 bases: TGCGCCAGCAGCTTGGATGCCAGCGGGAGGGGTATGAGCTACGAGCAGTACTTC. It yields the protein CASSLDASGRGMSYEQYF.

The chain's CDR3 is CASSLASGRVDEQYF. The CDR3, as DNA: TGTGCCAGCAGCTTAGCTAGCGGGAGGGTAGACGAGCAGTACTTC. The chain uses TRBV7-9 and TRBJ2-7, with 11 bases matching TRBD2. Germline V gene lookup returns CDR1 SEHNR and CDR2 FQNEAQ (reference sequence). V lost 0 bases to trimming and J lost 5 bases; unmatched junction nucleotides: 3. The CDR3 is made up of 15 amino acids.

V is TRBV5-1 and J is TRBJ2-7; weak D call: TRBD2 (6 bases). Germline CDR1 and CDR2: SGHRS and YFSETQ. Trimming removed 3 bases from V and 6 bases from J, with 19 bases in between. The CDR3 is made up of 15 amino acids. CDR3 nucleotide sequence: TGCGCCAGCAGCTATAGCGGTCCTATGGAGTCCGAGCAGTACTTC. It is translated as CASSYSGPMESEQYF.

The CDR3 spells CASSRTGQGSGYTF. CDR3 in DNA: TGTGCCAGTAGCCGAACGGGACAGGGTTCTGGCTACACCTTC. The J gene is TRBJ1-2, the V gene TRBV19; 9 nucleotides line up with TRBD1. The CDR3 loop spans 14 amino acids. CDR1 is LNHDA and CDR2 is SQIVND in the germline V gene (reference sequence). V trimming: 6 bases; J trimming: 7 bases; junction bases outside the gene matches: 9.

This clone has more than one count but fewer than ten. This chain joins TRBV2 and TRBJ1-3; 7 bases align to TRBD1. Unmatched junction bases numbered 3, after V lost 10 bases and J lost 6 bases. CDR1 is SNHLY and CDR2 is FYNNEI in the germline V gene. The CDR3 runs to 11 residues. The DNA of the CDR3 is TGTGCCAACCAGGGGGAAAACACCATATATTTT. Translating gives CANQGENTIYF.

This clone was picked up a small number of times. The chain carries TRBV15 and TRBJ1-2; D gene unclear. Germline lookup yields CDR1 LNHNV and CDR2 YYDKDF (reference sequence). The CDR3 has 13 residues. The ends were cut back, 8 bases at V and 4 bases at J, with 14 bases in the middle. The CDR3 bases are TGTGCCACCGGGCCCCCGGGATTCTATGGCTACACCTTC. This translates into CATGPPGFYGYTF.

The V gene is TRBV5-1, the J gene TRBJ2-3, with TRBD2 matching over 9 bases. CDR1 SGHRS and CDR2 YFSETQ come from the germline V gene. J gave up 1 base and V 0 bases, and 3 bases lay outside the gene matches. This CDR3 spans 16 amino acids. The CDR3 spells CASSLVAGEGTDTQYF. As DNA, the CDR3 is TGCGCCAGCAGCTTGGTAGCGGGAGAGGGCACAGATACGCAGTATTTT.

The chain employs TRBV6-5 and TRBJ1-3; D uncertain. CDR3 size: 12 residues. V was pared by 10 bases and J by 2 bases, with 9 bases between. Germline-derived CDR1 and CDR2 are MNHEY and SVGAGI. The CDR3 loop is CATLGPGNTIYF. In DNA form, the CDR3 reads TGTGCCACTCTAGGCCCTGGAAACACCATATATTTT.

The CDR3 DNA reads TGTGCCAGCAGCCGAGGGGACAGGGATAGCAGCACTGAAGCTTTCTTT. Its translation: CASSRGDRDSSTEAFF. The chain uses TRBV7-8 and TRBJ1-1; TRBD1 agrees at 9 bases. The junction had 11 bases not matched to a gene; V was cut back by 5 bases and J by 4 bases. Germline CDR1 SGHVS, CDR2 FQNEAQ. The CDR3 covers 16 residues.